Below are 24 T cell receptor beta chains sequenced from a single sample in a study of CD8 T cells in Susac syndrome. Random hexamers were used to reverse transcribe the RNA input (about 0.45 to 1 ug). TCRdb used MiXCR to reprocess the immunoSEQ multiplex PCR reads, holding one entry per CDR3 protein. The table lists about 90,000 distinct CDR3 sequences, approximately 96% of them singletons, with roughly 0.62% in the top ten. Sequencing was carried out using CD8+ T cells from PBMCs. The receptor source for this set is a human donor with Susac syndrome.

The V gene is TRBV27, the J gene TRBJ2-2; 9 bases line up with TRBD2. Germline assignment: CDR1 MNHEY and CDR2 SMNVEV (reference sequence). This CDR3 contains 14 residues. The V gene end was trimmed by 10 bases and the J gene end by 0 bases; junction bases not matched to a gene: 3. The CDR3 nucleotides are TGTGCCACCAAGCGGGGGGCGAACACCGGGGAGCTGTTTTTT. Its protein is CATKRGANTGELFF.

The rearrangement joins TRBV19 to TRBJ2-7, with no clear D. The V gene's germline CDR1 is LNHDA and CDR2 SQIVND (reference sequence). The V end was cut by 0 bases, the J end by 1 base, with 7 bases between. The CDR3 is made up of 14 amino acids. The CDR3 here is CASSIDRLSYEQYF. The DNA for the CDR3 is TGTGCCAGTAGTATAGATCGCCTGTCCTACGAGCAGTACTTC. Full variable domain (outside the CDR3, taken from reference TRBV19 and TRBJ2-7): DGGITQSPKYLFRKEGQNVTLSCEQNLNHDAMYWYRQDPGQGLRLIYYSQIVNDFQKGDIAEGYSVSREKKESFPLTVTSAQKNPTAFYLCASSIDRLSYEQYFGPGTRLTVT.

The rearrangement uses TRBV7-2 and TRBJ2-7; 8 bases align to TRBD1. The CDR3 is 13 residues long. V trimming: 5 bases; J trimming: 5 bases; junction bases outside the gene matches: 5. The V gene's germline CDR1 is SGHTA and CDR2 FQGNSA. The CDR3 DNA follows: TGTGCCAGCAGCCGAGGACAGGGACACGAGCAGTACTTC. Protein: CASSRGQGHEQYF.

V usage is TRBV27 and J usage is TRBJ2-7, with TRBD1 as a possible D gene (5 bases). Germline lookup yields CDR1 MNHEY and CDR2 SMNVEV (reference sequence). The V and J ends lost 1 base and 3 bases respectively, with 7 bases between them. The CDR3 consists of 13 residues. CDR3 nucleotides: TGTGCCAGCAGTTTATTTCAGGGCTACGAGCAGTACTTC. Amino acids: CASSLFQGYEQYF.

The V call is TRBV12-3 or TRBV12-4, the J call TRBJ2-5; 8 bases line up with TRBD2. With 2 bases clipped from V and 5 bases from J, the junction kept 4 bases outside the gene matches. The length of the CDR3 is 14 residues. CDR3 amino acids: CASSLRLAWETQYF. The CDR3, as DNA: TGTGCCAGCAGTTTAAGACTAGCGTGGGAGACCCAGTACTTC.

This clonotype is a singleton in its sample. This rearrangement joins TRBV20-1 to TRBJ2-3, with TRBD2 identical over 11 bases. The germline gives CDR1 DFQATT, CDR2 SNEGSKA (reference sequence). There are 15 residues in the CDR3. V gave up 3 bases and J gave up 2 bases; unmatched junction bases: 4. CDR3 loop: CSASDSGGATDTQYF. The CDR3, as DNA: TGCAGTGCTAGCGATAGCGGGGGGGCCACAGATACGCAGTATTTT.

The V call is TRBV7-8, the J call TRBJ1-5; D is possibly TRBD1 (5 bases). Germline V gene data show CDR1 as SGHVS and CDR2 as FQNEAQ. The CDR3 has 15 amino acids. Trimming stripped 5 bases from V and 5 bases from J, with 16 bases between. This chain's CDR3 is CASSAHFGQDQPQHF. CDR3 in DNA: TGTGCCAGCAGCGCCCACTTTGGACAAGATCAGCCCCAGCATTTT.

The chain joins TRBV7-6 to TRBJ1-6; possibly TRBD1 for D (6 bases). The germline V and J ends were trimmed by 5 bases and 5 bases, with 16 bases remaining between them. The germline V gene encodes CDR1 SGHVS and CDR2 FNYEAQ. The CDR3 loop spans 16 amino acids. CDR3 sequence (DNA): TGTGCCAGCAGCCGCATCCAGGGGACAAATAATTCACCCCTCCACTTT. This sequence encodes CASSRIQGTNNSPLHF.

This sequence joins TRBV9 and TRBJ2-2; 7 bases fit TRBD1. V shed 4 bases, J shed 3 bases, and the junction held 9 bases outside the gene matches. The CDR3 covers 16 residues. The germline V gene encodes CDR1 SGDLS and CDR2 YYNGEE. DNA of the CDR3: TGTGCCAGCAGCTCCCTCGACAGGGCAGACACCGGGGAGCTGTTTTTT. Protein product: CASSSLDRADTGELFF.

This rearrangement joins TRBV19 to TRBJ1-5; D is undetermined. CDR1 is LNHDA and CDR2 is SQIVND in the germline V gene (reference sequence). V was clipped by 3 bases and J by 3 bases, with 6 bases between them. CDR3 length: 13 residues. The CDR3 loop is CASSIRFNQPQHF. The CDR3 DNA is TGTGCCAGTAGTATCAGGTTCAATCAGCCCCAGCATTTT.

This clonotype was seen a single time. The chain couples TRBV20-1 to TRBJ2-7; 8 positions agree with TRBD2. CDR3 length equals 16 residues. The trim removed 4 bases at V and 6 bases at J, leaving 17 bases unmatched. From germline, CDR1 is DFQATT and CDR2 SNEGSKA (reference sequence). The CDR3 nucleotides read TGCAGTGCTACGACGGGGGGGATAGGAGGAGCTAGCGAGCAGTACTTC. This codes for CSATTGGIGGASEQYF.

CDR3 sequence (DNA): TGTGCCAGCCAAGGGAGGCAGGGAAGCAATGAGCAGTTCTTC. This translates into CASQGRQGSNEQFF. The chain is built from TRBV6-2 or TRBV6-3 and TRBJ2-1; a weak D match, TRBD2 (6 bases). The CDR3 contains 14 residues. V lost 8 bases to trimming and J lost 6 bases, with 17 bases between them. CDR1 and CDR2 from the germline V gene are MNHEY and SVGEGT.

CDR3: CSVGVGGSSYEQYF. CDR3 nucleotide sequence: TGCAGCGTTGGAGTGGGGGGATCCTCCTACGAGCAGTACTTC. V gene TRBV29-1 combines with J gene TRBJ2-7; TRBD2 might be the D (6 bases). This CDR3 region has 14 residues. Trimming removed 4 bases from V and 0 bases from J, with 13 bases in between. Germline loops: CDR1 SQVTM, CDR2 ANQGSEA.

The chain joins TRBV7-8 to TRBJ2-7; D might be TRBD1 (5 bases). The CDR3 spans 13 residues. With 0 bases removed from V and 4 bases from J, the gap between germline ends came to 7 bases. Germline V gene lookup returns CDR1 SGHVS and CDR2 FQNEAQ. In DNA form, the CDR3 reads TGTGCCAGCAGCTTAGCTCAGGGTTACGAGCAGTACTTC. Protein: CASSLAQGYEQYF.

J is TRBJ2-5 and V is TRBV7-2, with D perhaps matching TRBD1 or TRBD2 (5 bases each). The CDR3 has 13 residues. V shed 5 bases and J shed 9 bases, with 16 bases lying between them. Germline V lookup: CDR1 SGHTA, CDR2 FQGNSA. The CDR3 region has the DNA TGTGCCAGCAGCCGAGAGGGGCACGCTCCCCAGTACTTC. It translates to CASSREGHAPQYF.

This chain links TRBV4-3 with TRBJ2-5; 7 nucleotides agree with TRBD1. Germline V gene sequence: CDR1 LGHNA, CDR2 YSLEER. V trimming: 2 bases; J trimming: 1 base; junction bases outside the gene matches: 4. This CDR3 has 15 amino acids. CDR3 loop: CASSQRQGIQETQYF. As DNA, the CDR3 is TGCGCCAGCAGCCAAAGACAGGGTATCCAAGAGACCCAGTACTTC.

The chain employs TRBV2 and TRBJ2-7; 11 bases line up with TRBD2. CDR3 length equals 14 residues. Germline lookup yields CDR1 SNHLY and CDR2 FYNNEI. V lost 5 bases, J lost 6 bases, and 6 bases stayed unmatched. The chain's CDR3 is CASSKLAGEGEQYF. The CDR3 DNA sequence: TGTGCCAGCAGTAAACTAGCGGGGGAAGGCGAGCAGTACTTC.

The chain has TRBV20-1 and TRBJ1-4; unclear D gene. This CDR3 is 13 amino acids long. The V gene lost 5 bases and the J gene lost 5 bases, with 12 bases spanning the gap. CDR1 is DFQATT, CDR2 SNEGSKA, per germline (reference sequence). CDR3 sequence: CSAFPGGNEKLFF. CDR3 in DNA: TGCAGTGCTTTCCCGGGCGGGAATGAAAAACTGTTTTTT.

The chain links TRBV20-1 to TRBJ2-1, with D possibly being TRBD1 (6 bases). The CDR3 is made up of 17 amino acids. Germline V gene lookup returns CDR1 DFQATT and CDR2 SNEGSKA (reference sequence). The V end lost 5 bases, the J end lost 3 bases, and 23 bases lay between the germline ends. The CDR3 is CSAPDPNQGQNYNEQFF. CDR3 bases: TGCAGTGCTCCCGACCCAAACCAGGGGCAGAACTACAATGAGCAGTTCTTC.

The chain links TRBV20-1 to TRBJ2-7; D could derive from TRBD1 or TRBD2 (5 bases each). CDR1 and CDR2 (germline): DFQATT, SNEGSKA (reference sequence). This CDR3 is built from 15 residues. Trimming removed 1 base at V and 3 bases at J, with 16 bases between. The CDR3 region is CSARGLTEGLYEQYF. DNA of the CDR3: TGCAGTGCTAGAGGGTTGACAGAGGGCCTCTACGAGCAGTACTTC.

This clonotype was detected once. This rearrangement joins TRBV6-5 to TRBJ1-4; the match to TRBD1 covers 8 bases. CDR3 length: 12 residues. The junction had 5 bases not matched to a gene; V was cut back by 6 bases and J by 11 bases. Germline loops: CDR1 MNHEY, CDR2 SVGAGI. This chain's CDR3 is CASSPDRVKLFF. The CDR3 DNA follows: TGTGCCAGCAGCCCGGACAGGGTCAAACTGTTTTTT.

This sequence joins TRBV28 and TRBJ1-2, with D possibly TRBD1 on 5 matching bases. V gave up 6 bases and J gave up 6 bases, with 20 bases separating them. The CDR3 extends over 15 amino acids. Germline lookup yields CDR1 MDHEN and CDR2 SYDVKM. The CDR3 region has the DNA TGTGCCAGCAGGAAAACAGGTCTCGACGGACATGGCTACACCTTC. Protein: CASRKTGLDGHGYTF.

This clonotype was detected once. The rearrangement uses TRBV29-1 and TRBJ1-2; possibly TRBD1 for D (5 bases). V was clipped by 7 bases and J by 8 bases, with 23 bases between them. The germline gives CDR1 SQVTM, CDR2 ANQGSEA. CDR3 length: 14 residues. CDR3 region: CSAVTLSGAEGYTF. The CDR3 DNA is TGCAGCGCCGTGACTTTATCCGGGGCTGAGGGCTACACCTTC. Using reference TRBV29-1 and TRBJ1-2 for the parts outside the CDR3, the full variable domain is SAVISQKPSRDICQRGTSLTIQCQVDSQVTMMFWYRQQPGQSLTLIATANQGSEATYESGFVIDKFPISRPNLTFSTLTVSNMSPEDSSIYLCSAVTLSGAEGYTFGSGTRLTVV.

The V call is TRBV10-3, the J call TRBJ1-2, with D perhaps matching TRBD1 (5 bases). The CDR3 has 14 residues. V lost 7 bases, J lost 1 base, and 13 bases lay in between. Germline V gene data show CDR1 as ENHRY and CDR2 as SYGVKD. CDR3 nucleotide sequence: TGTGCCATCACCCCTGGGCAGGGTAACTATGGCTACACCTTC. Protein product: CAITPGQGNYGYTF.